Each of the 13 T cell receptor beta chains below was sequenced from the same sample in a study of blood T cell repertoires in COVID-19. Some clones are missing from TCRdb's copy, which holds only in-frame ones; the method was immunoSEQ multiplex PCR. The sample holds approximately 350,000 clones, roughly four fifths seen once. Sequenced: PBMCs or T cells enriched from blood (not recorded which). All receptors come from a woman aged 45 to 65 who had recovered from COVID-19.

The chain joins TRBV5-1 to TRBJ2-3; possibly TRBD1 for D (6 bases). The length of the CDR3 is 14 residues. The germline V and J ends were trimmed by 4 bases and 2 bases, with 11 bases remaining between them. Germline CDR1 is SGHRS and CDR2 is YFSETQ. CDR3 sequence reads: CASSPGQHTDTQYF. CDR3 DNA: TGCGCCAGCAGCCCAGGACAGCACACAGATACGCAGTATTTT.

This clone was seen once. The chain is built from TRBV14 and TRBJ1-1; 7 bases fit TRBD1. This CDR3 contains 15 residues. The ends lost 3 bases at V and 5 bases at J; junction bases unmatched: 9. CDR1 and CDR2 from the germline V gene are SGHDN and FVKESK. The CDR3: CASSQLYRGRTEAFF. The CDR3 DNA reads TGTGCCAGCAGCCAGCTATACAGGGGAAGGACTGAAGCTTTCTTT.

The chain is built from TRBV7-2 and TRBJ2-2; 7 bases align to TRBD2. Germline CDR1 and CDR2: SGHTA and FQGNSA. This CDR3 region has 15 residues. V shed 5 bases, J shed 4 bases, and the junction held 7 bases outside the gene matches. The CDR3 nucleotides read TGTGCCAGCAGCCTCCTGACTAGCACCACCGGGGAGCTGTTTTTT. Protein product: CASSLLTSTTGELFF.

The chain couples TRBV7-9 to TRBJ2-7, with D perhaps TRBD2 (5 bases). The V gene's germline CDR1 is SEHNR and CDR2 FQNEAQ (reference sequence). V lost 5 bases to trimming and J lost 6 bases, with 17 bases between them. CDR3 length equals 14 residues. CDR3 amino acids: CASSGPEGVSEQYF. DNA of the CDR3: TGTGCCAGCAGCGGGCCCGAGGGAGTGAGCGAGCAGTACTTC.

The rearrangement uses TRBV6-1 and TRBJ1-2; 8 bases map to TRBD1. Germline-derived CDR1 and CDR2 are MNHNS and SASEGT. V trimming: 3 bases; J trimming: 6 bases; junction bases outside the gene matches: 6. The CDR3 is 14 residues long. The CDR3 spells CASSEMTGVNGYTF. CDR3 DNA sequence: TGTGCCAGCAGTGAGATGACAGGGGTAAATGGCTACACCTTC.

Written as DNA, the CDR3 is TGCAGCGTCGGACAGGCAAATTCACCCCTCCACTTT. Translating gives CSVGQANSPLHF. This chain links TRBV29-1 with TRBJ1-6; 7 bases line up with TRBD1. Trimming took 6 bases from V and 7 from J; bases not matched to a gene: 3. The CDR3 totals 12 residues. Germline assignment: CDR1 SQVTM and CDR2 ANQGSEA.

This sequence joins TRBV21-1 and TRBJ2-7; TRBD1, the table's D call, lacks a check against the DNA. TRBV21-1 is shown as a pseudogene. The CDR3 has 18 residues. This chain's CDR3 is CASSKRGHTSAHEYEQYF. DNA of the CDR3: TGTGCCAGCAGCAAAAGGGGTCATACTTCGGCACACGAATACGAGCAGTACTTC.

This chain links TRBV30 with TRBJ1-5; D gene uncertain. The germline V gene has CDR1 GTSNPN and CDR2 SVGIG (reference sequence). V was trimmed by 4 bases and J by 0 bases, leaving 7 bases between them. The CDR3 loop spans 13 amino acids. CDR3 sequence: CAWTGNSNQPQHF. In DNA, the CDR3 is TGTGCCTGGACGGGTAATAGCAATCAGCCCCAGCATTTT.

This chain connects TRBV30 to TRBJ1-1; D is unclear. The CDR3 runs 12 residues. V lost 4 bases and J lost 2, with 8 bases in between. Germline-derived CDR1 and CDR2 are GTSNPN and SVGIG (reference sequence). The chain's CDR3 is CAWTGVNTEAFF. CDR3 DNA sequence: TGTGCCTGGACCGGGGTAAACACTGAAGCTTTCTTT.

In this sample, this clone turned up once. The CDR3 coding sequence is TGTGCCAGCAGCTTAGCCGGGACAGATCCTGATGGCTACACCTTC. This translates into CASSLAGTDPDGYTF. The rearrangement links TRBV11-3 to TRBJ1-2; 7 bases align to TRBD1. This CDR3 has 15 amino acids. J gave up 6 bases and V 1 base, and 8 bases lay outside the gene matches. Germline V gene sequence: CDR1 SGHNT, CDR2 YENEEA.

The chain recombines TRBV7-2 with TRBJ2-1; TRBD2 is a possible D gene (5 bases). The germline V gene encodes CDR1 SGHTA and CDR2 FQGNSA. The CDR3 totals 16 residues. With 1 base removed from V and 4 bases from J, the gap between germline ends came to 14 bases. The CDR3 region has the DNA TGTGCCAGCAGCTTAGATGTGGGAGTTCTGTACAATGAGCAGTTCTTC. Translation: CASSLDVGVLYNEQFF.

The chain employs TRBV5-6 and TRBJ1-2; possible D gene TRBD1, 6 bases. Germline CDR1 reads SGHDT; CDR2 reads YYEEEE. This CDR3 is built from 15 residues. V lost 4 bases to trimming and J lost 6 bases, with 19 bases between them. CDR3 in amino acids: CASSVYREPLHGYTF. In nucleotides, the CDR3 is TGTGCCAGCAGCGTGTACAGGGAGCCTCTCCATGGCTACACCTTC.

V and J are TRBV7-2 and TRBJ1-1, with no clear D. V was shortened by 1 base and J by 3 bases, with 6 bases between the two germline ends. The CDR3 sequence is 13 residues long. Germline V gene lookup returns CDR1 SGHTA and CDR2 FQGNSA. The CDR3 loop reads CASSLVTDTEAFF. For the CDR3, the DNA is TGTGCCAGCAGCTTAGTTACGGACACTGAAGCTTTCTTT.